The rows below give T cell receptor beta chains drawn from one sample of a study of blood T cell repertoires in COVID-19. Assay used: immunoSEQ multiplex PCR; TCRdb lists only in-frame clones, some missing. The sample gives fewer than 150,000 clones, over 75% of which show up once; 7.5% to 9.5% is in the top ten. Sequences were obtained from peripheral blood. All receptors derive from an older woman who had recovered from COVID-19. Each CDR3 is given with its conserved first and last residue. Fields, in order: D gene, J gene, clone size, V gene, CDR3 DNA, CDR3 protein. A D gene is named only where the DNA matches it firmly. Expanded clones are given a class, and other clones once, few, many or no size at all.

TRBD2,TRBJ2-7,-,TRBV29-1,TGCAGCGTTGAAGATAGCGGGGGACGGGGGACCTACGAGCAGTACTTC,CSVEDSGGRGTYEQYF
TRBD1,TRBJ2-7,-,TRBV27,TGTGCCACCGCACTCCGCGAACAGGGGGCGGCCTACGAGCAGTACTTC,CATALREQGAAYEQYF
TRBD2,TRBJ2-1,-,TRBV28,TGTGCCAGTTGCCCCGGGACTAGCTCCTACAATGAGCAGTTCTTC,CASCPGTSSYNEQFF
-,TRBJ1-4,few,TRBV27,TGTGCCAGCAAACAGGGCAGGAATGAAAAACTGTTTTTT,CASKQGRNEKLFF
-,TRBJ2-2,-,TRBV6-5,TGTGCCAGCAGGCAGGGCTACACCGGGGAGCTGTTTTTT,CASRQGYTGELFF
-,TRBJ2-2,once,TRBV11-2,TGTGCCAGCAGCTTAGCGAGTTTCGGGGATAACACCGGGGAGCTGTTTTTT,CASSLASFGDNTGELFF
TRBD2,TRBJ2-3,-,TRBV6-5,TGTGCCAGCAGTAAATCCGGGACTAGCGGGGGGACGCAGTATTTT,CASSKSGTSGGTQYF
TRBD1,TRBJ2-1,-,TRBV10-3,TGTGCCATCAGTGAGTCGAATAAGGGGGCCGATGAGCAGTTCTTC,CAISESNKGADEQFF
TRBD1,TRBJ1-2,-,TRBV5-6,TGTGCCAGCAGTGAACAGGGGACAATTGGTGGCTACACCTTC,CASSEQGTIGGYTF
-,TRBJ1-6,-,TRBV12-3/TRBV12-4,TGTGCCAGCAGTCCCGACAGGTATTCACCCCTCCACTTT,CASSPDRYSPLHF
-,TRBJ2-7,-,TRBV28,TGTGCCAGCAGGAAAGGCGGCAGTGAGATCTACGAGCAGTACTTC,CASRKGGSEIYEQYF
TRBD2,TRBJ2-7,-,TRBV18,TGTGCCAGCTCACCTAGCGGGGGGCCCTGGGACGAGCAGTACTTC,CASSPSGGPWDEQYF
-,TRBJ1-6,-,TRBV30,TGTGCCTGGAGTGTACGGCTTTGGGCGAATTCACCCCTCCACTTT,CAWSVRLWANSPLHF
TRBD2,TRBJ2-6,-,TRBV5-4,TGTGCCAGCAGCTTGGTCAGCGGGACTGGGGCCAACGTCCTGACTTTC,CASSLVSGTGANVLTF
-,TRBJ1-5,once,TRBV6-5,TGTGCCAGCAGTCTACAGGATAGCAATCAGCCCCAGCATTTT,CASSLQDSNQPQHF
-,TRBJ2-7,-,TRBV6-2/TRBV6-3,TGTGCCAGCAGCCCTCGACAGGTCTACGAGCAGTACTTC,CASSPRQVYEQYF
-,TRBJ1-1,-,TRBV3-1/TRBV3-2,TGTGCCAGCAGCTCAAGGAGGGGAAGCCCTGAAGCTTTCTTT,CASSSRRGSPEAFF
TRBD2,TRBJ2-5,-,TRBV4-1,TGCGCCAGCAGCCAAGAAGGGAGGAAAAGGACTAGCGGATACCAAGAGACCCAGTACTTC,CASSQEGRKRTSGYQETQYF
TRBD1,TRBJ1-2,-,TRBV28,TGTGCCAGCACCTCGGACAGGGACTATGGCTACACCTTC,CASTSDRDYGYTF
-,TRBJ1-5,-,TRBV4-2,TGTGCCAGCAGCCAACAACTAGAATCTGGCAATCAGCCCCAGCATTTT,CASSQQLESGNQPQHF
-,TRBJ1-6,-,TRBV7-2,TGTGCCAGCAGCTTAGTAGTGACGGGAAATTCACCCCTCCACTTT,CASSLVVTGNSPLHF